The clone carrying this TCR beta chain was detected only a few times. Its antigen remains unknown. This sample stems from a study of T cells after yellow fever vaccination. General study findings and limits: Abundant clonotypes (contaminants from the bulk population) could be present in FACS-sorted repertoires.

TCRdb used MiXCR to reprocess the 5' RACE reads, holding one entry per CDR3 protein. The table has 300,000 or so distinct CDR3 sequences, approximately 8% seen once. This receptor was obtained from a man aged 18 to 30 who received the YFV17D yellow fever vaccine. This material consisted of PBMCs, taken approximately 47 days after the first yellow fever vaccination.

The CDR3 DNA is TGTGCCAGCAGCTTAAGGGATGACAACACCGGGGAGCTGTTTTTT. This sequence encodes CASSLRDDNTGELFF. This chain links TRBV7-9 with TRBJ2-2; D is uncertain. This CDR3 has 15 amino acids. Germline assignment: CDR1 SEHNR and CDR2 FQNEAQ (reference sequence). V was clipped by 2 bases and J by 2 bases, with 9 bases between them.